The next 21 T cell receptor beta chains were all read from a single sample in a study of regulatory T cells in long-lasting Graves disease. Through Arm-PCR of CDR3 regions and iRepertoire HTBI primers, TCR beta libraries were built. TCRdb passed the multiplex PCR reads through MiXCR, listing each CDR3 protein once. The table has approximately 400,000 distinct CDR3 sequences, about 15% seen once. Time point indicated: newly diagnosed GD, antithyroid drugs for less than 3 months. With RNA extracted from PBMCs as input, the TCR library was made. This sample also appeared in a second study, on T cells in Graves' hyperthyroidism and ophthalmopathy.

Sequencing used peripheral blood mononuclear cells (PBMCs), obtained at new diagnosis, from a patient treated with antithyroid drugs. The source of these receptors is a woman aged 30 to 39 with Graves disease.

In this sample, this clonotype turned up many times. V gene TRBV6-1 combines with J gene TRBJ1-1; TRBD1 matches 8 bases. V lost 5 bases, J lost 1 base, and 6 bases stayed unmatched. The CDR3 spans 15 residues. Per germline, CDR1 MNHNS and CDR2 SASEGT. CDR3 amino acids: CASSPGTGGNTEAFF. The CDR3 nucleotides read TGTGCCAGCAGTCCCGGGACAGGAGGGAACACTGAAGCTTTCTTT.

This clonotype was seen ten or more times. The chain links TRBV7-3 to TRBJ2-1, with a tentative D call TRBD2 (6 bases). Per the germline V gene, CDR1 is SGHTA and CDR2 is FQGTGA. Trimming removed 3 bases at V and 4 bases at J, with 10 bases between. The CDR3 loop spans 14 amino acids. DNA of the CDR3: TGTGCCAGCAGCTTTTATAGCGGTTACAATGAGCAGTTCTTC. Its protein product is CASSFYSGYNEQFF.

This clonotype was picked up a small number of times. This chain links TRBV5-1 with TRBJ1-2; D perhaps matches TRBD1 (5 bases). This CDR3 region has 14 residues. V gave up 6 bases and J gave up 1 base, with 13 bases separating them. The germline gives CDR1 SGHRS, CDR2 YFSETQ. CDR3 sequence reads: CASKVDTYNYGYTF. CDR3 nucleotide sequence: TGCGCCAGCAAGGTGGACACTTATAACTATGGCTACACCTTC.

This clonotype came up many times. The chain employs TRBV6-1 and TRBJ1-1; weak D call: TRBD1 (5 bases). This CDR3 comprises 10 residues. Germline V gene sequence: CDR1 MNHNS, CDR2 SASEGT. The germline V and J ends were trimmed by 8 bases and 8 bases, with 9 bases remaining between them. For the CDR3, the DNA is TGTGCCAGCGGGACGGGGGAAGCTTTCTTT. It translates to CASGTGEAFF.

This clonotype was observed at least ten times. The chain employs TRBV4-1 and TRBJ2-5; 11 bases are a match to TRBD2. Per germline, CDR1 MGHRA and CDR2 YSYEKL. V lost 4 bases, J lost 2 bases, and 6 bases stayed unmatched. CDR3 length: 16 residues. The CDR3 here is CASSPRLAGLQETQYF. Here the CDR3 DNA reads TGCGCCAGCAGCCCCCGACTAGCGGGGCTTCAAGAGACCCAGTACTTC.

In DNA form, the CDR3 reads TGTGCCAGCAGCACAAACCCGTTACTGGAAACTGAGCAGTTCTTC. This codes for CASSTNPLLETEQFF. The chain recombines TRBV7-9 with TRBJ2-1, with D unclear. This CDR3 is 15 amino acids long. In germline, CDR1 is SEHNR, CDR2 FQNEAQ (reference sequence). V lost 5 bases and J 9 bases, leaving 20 bases between the germline ends.

The chain has TRBV7-3 and TRBJ2-5; 14 nucleotides line up with TRBD2. The CDR3 contains 15 residues. Germline V lookup: CDR1 SGHTA, CDR2 FQGTGA. Trimming removed 5 bases from V and 8 bases from J; junction bases left unmatched: 7. The CDR3 sequence: CASSQGTSGRATQYF. The CDR3 DNA follows: TGTGCCAGCAGCCAGGGGACTAGCGGGAGAGCCACCCAGTACTTC.

This clonotype was detected many times. This chain links TRBV9 with TRBJ2-1, with D unresolved. Germline lookup yields CDR1 SGDLS and CDR2 YYNGEE. Deletions cut 3 bases from V and 9 bases from J, with 13 bases between. The CDR3 is 13 amino acids. The CDR3 loop is CASSADPKSEQFF. DNA of the CDR3: TGTGCCAGCAGCGCGGACCCAAAGAGTGAGCAGTTCTTC.

A note on this clonotype: A much more abundant neighbour one base away suggests this may be a read error. CDR3 coding DNA: TGTGCCAGCAAAATGACGGCGGGTAGCTCCTACGAGCAGTTCTTC. Its translation is CASKMTAGSSYEQFF. The chain couples TRBV7-2 to TRBJ2-1; a possible D gene is TRBD2 (5 bases). CDR1 and CDR2 (germline): SGHTA, FQGNSA. This CDR3 has 15 residues. The ends were cut back, 7 bases at V and 10 bases at J, with 23 bases in the middle.

This clonotype was counted only a few times. V gene TRBV12-5 combines with J gene TRBJ1-1; D might be TRBD1 (5 bases). Per the germline V gene, CDR1 is LGHNT and CDR2 is FRNRAP. V was cut by 2 bases and J by 5 bases, with 18 bases left in between. This CDR3 is built from 16 residues. The CDR3 sequence is CASGLRTPGRGTEAFF. In nucleotides, the CDR3 is TGTGCTAGTGGTTTGCGGACGCCGGGGCGGGGGACTGAAGCTTTCTTT.

This clonotype has at least ten counts. The V call is TRBV10-3, the J call TRBJ1-2; D remains ambiguous. The germline gives CDR1 ENHRY, CDR2 SYGVKD. V lost 0 bases and J lost 4, with 15 bases in between. CDR3 length equals 16 residues. The CDR3 sequence: CAISESQTQIPYGYTF. The DNA for the CDR3 is TGTGCCATCAGTGAGTCCCAGACCCAGATCCCCTATGGCTACACCTTC.

V and J are TRBV7-2 and TRBJ2-3, with 8 nucleotides matching TRBD2. Germline CDR1 is SGHTA and CDR2 is FQGNSA. The V segment lost 1 base and the J segment 5 bases; nucleotides outside the gene matches: 8. The CDR3 extends over 16 amino acids. This CDR3 is CASSLEGGTRGDTQYF. The CDR3 nucleotides read TGTGCCAGCAGCTTAGAGGGGGGGACTAGGGGAGATACGCAGTATTTT.

In its sample, this clonotype was seen many times. The chain uses TRBV6-1 and TRBJ2-2, with 7 positions matching TRBD1. Germline CDR1 MNHNS, CDR2 SASEGT. V dropped 7 bases and J dropped 2; count of bases not matched to a gene: 7. The CDR3 spans 15 residues. CDR3 coding DNA: TGTGCCAGCACCCTAGGGACAGTAAACACCGGGGAGCTGTTTTTT. It codes for CASTLGTVNTGELFF.

This clonotype was counted at least ten times. The V and J genes are TRBV2 and TRBJ1-5; D uncertain. The CDR3 is 15 amino acids. Trimming removed 5 bases from V and 0 bases from J, with 11 bases in between. Per germline, CDR1 SNHLY and CDR2 FYNNEI. In DNA form, the CDR3 reads TGTGCCAGCAGTAGTCGGAGAAATAGCAATCAGCCCCAGCATTTT. As protein: CASSSRRNSNQPQHF.

In its sample, this clonotype was seen many times. This chain uses TRBV30 with TRBJ1-2; D unclear. The CDR3 consists of 14 residues. The ends were cut back, 0 bases at V and 8 bases at J, with 16 bases in the middle. The germline CDR1 and CDR2 sequences are GTSNPN and SVGIG (reference sequence). The CDR3: CAWSVLGLREGYTF. The CDR3 DNA sequence: TGTGCCTGGAGTGTACTTGGTTTGAGGGAGGGCTACACCTTC.

This clonotype was counted ten times or more. The chain joins TRBV6-5 to TRBJ2-1, with TRBD2 matching 8 bases. The CDR3 consists of 17 residues. The germline gives CDR1 MNHEY, CDR2 SVGAGI. J gave up 2 bases and V 3 bases, and 9 bases lay outside the gene matches. CDR3 region: CASSYEGREVPYNEQFF. The CDR3 DNA is TGTGCCAGCAGTTATGAGGGGCGGGAGGTTCCCTACAATGAGCAGTTCTTC.

This clonotype was seen many times. The V call is TRBV12-3 or TRBV12-4, the J call TRBJ1-5, with D possibly being TRBD1 (6 bases). There are 15 residues in the CDR3. Trimming pared 6 bases from V and 2 bases from J, leaving 14 bases between. The CDR3 region has the DNA TGTGCCAGCAGAGTCGAGGGGGGCGGCAATCAGCCCCAGCATTTT. This encodes CASRVEGGGNQPQHF.

This clonotype was observed a handful of times. The rearrangement joins TRBV20-1 to TRBJ1-5; 9 bases line up with TRBD1. This CDR3 is 15 amino acids long. V was pared by 1 base and J by 6 bases, with 7 bases of the junction left unmatched. In germline, CDR1 is DFQATT, CDR2 SNEGSKA (reference sequence). The CDR3 sequence: CSARGSGTGTQPQHF. The CDR3 DNA is TGCAGTGCTAGAGGGTCCGGGACAGGGACTCAGCCCCAGCATTTT.

This rearrangement joins TRBV4-1 to TRBJ2-1; D might be TRBD2 (6 bases). The CDR3 loop spans 12 amino acids. V shed 4 bases and J shed 9 bases, with 10 bases lying between them. Germline lookup yields CDR1 MGHRA and CDR2 YSYEKL. The CDR3 here is CASSPMGGEQFF. CDR3 sequence (DNA): TGCGCCAGCAGCCCCATGGGGGGTGAGCAGTTCTTC.

This clonotype was seen more than once but under ten times. This sequence joins TRBV4-1 and TRBJ2-3, with 7 bases matching TRBD2. The germline V gene encodes CDR1 MGHRA and CDR2 YSYEKL. With 1 base clipped from V and 6 bases from J, the junction kept 7 bases outside the gene matches. This CDR3 has 15 amino acids. As DNA, the CDR3 is TGCGCCAGCAGCCAAGTGGGTGGGAGGGAGGATACGCAGTATTTT. Its protein product is CASSQVGGREDTQYF.

This clonotype was seen ten or more times. This chain joins TRBV5-4 and TRBJ2-1, with 9 bases matching TRBD2. This CDR3 spans 18 amino acids. In germline, CDR1 is SGHNT, CDR2 YYREEE (reference sequence). Trimming removed 0 bases from V and 5 bases from J; junction bases left unmatched: 12. This chain's CDR3 is CASSLAIPGLAGNNEQFF. As DNA, the CDR3 is TGTGCCAGCAGCTTGGCCATACCCGGGCTAGCGGGGAACAATGAGCAGTTCTTC.